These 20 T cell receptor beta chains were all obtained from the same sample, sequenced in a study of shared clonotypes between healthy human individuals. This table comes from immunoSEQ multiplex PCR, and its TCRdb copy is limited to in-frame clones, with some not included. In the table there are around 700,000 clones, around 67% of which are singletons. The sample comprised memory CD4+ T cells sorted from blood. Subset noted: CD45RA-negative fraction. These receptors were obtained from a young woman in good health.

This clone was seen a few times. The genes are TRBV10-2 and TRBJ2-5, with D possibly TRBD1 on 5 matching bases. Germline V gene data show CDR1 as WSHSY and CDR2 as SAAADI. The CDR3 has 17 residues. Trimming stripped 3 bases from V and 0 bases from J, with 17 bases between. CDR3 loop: CASSDPPLQGNQETQYF. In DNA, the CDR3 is TGCGCCAGCAGTGACCCCCCCCTCCAGGGCAACCAAGAGACCCAGTACTTC.

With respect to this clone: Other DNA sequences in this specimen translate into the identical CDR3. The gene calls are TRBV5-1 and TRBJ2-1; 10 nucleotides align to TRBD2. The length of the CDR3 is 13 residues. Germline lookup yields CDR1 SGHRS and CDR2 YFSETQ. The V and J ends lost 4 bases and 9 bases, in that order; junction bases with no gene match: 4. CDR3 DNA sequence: TGCGCCAGCAGCCTAGCGGGAGAGGGTGAGCAGTTCTTC. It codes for CASSLAGEGEQFF.

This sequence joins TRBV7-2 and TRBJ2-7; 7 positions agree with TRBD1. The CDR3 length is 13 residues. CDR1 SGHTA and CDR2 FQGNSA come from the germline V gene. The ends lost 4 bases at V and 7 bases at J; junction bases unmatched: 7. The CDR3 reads CASSSRQGREQYF. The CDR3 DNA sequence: TGTGCCAGCAGCTCACGACAGGGTCGAGAGCAGTACTTC.

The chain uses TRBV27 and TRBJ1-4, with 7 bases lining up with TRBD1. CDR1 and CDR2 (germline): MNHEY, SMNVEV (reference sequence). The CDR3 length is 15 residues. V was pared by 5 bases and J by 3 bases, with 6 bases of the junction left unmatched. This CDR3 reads CASSQRQGPNEKLFF. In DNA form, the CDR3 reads TGTGCCAGCAGTCAAAGACAGGGACCTAATGAAAAACTGTTTTTT.

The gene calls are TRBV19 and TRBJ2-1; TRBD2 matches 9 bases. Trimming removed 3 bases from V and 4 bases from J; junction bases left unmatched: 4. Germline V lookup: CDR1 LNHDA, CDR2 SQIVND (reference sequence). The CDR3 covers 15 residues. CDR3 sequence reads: CASSIPSGTYNEQFF. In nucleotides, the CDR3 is TGTGCCAGTAGTATCCCTAGCGGGACATACAATGAGCAGTTCTTC.

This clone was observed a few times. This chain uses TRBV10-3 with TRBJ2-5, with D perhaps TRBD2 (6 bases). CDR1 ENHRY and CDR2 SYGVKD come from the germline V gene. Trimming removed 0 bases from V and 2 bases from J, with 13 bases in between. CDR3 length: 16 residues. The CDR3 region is CAISESGGRRQETQYF. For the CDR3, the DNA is TGTGCCATCAGTGAGTCGGGGGGTCGGAGGCAAGAGACCCAGTACTTC.

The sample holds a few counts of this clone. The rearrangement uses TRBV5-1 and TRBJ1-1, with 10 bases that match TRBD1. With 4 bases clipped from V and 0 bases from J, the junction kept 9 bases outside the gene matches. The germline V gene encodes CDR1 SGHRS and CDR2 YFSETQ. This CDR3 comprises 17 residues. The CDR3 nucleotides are TGCGCCAGCAGCCCGACCGGGACAGGGGAGATGAACACTGAAGCTTTCTTT. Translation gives CASSPTGTGEMNTEAFF. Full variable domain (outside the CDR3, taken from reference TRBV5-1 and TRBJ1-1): KAGVTQTPRYLIKTRGQQVTLSCSPISGHRSVSWYQQTPGQGLQFLFEYFSETQRNKGNFPGRFSGRQFSNSRSEMNVSTLELGDSALYLCASSPTGTGEMNTEAFFGQGTRLTVV.

The CDR3 nucleotides are TGTGCCAGCAGCCCCGGGACAAAGGTGGCTTTCTTT. This codes for CASSPGTKVAFF. V is TRBV7-9 and J is TRBJ1-1, with TRBD1 as a possible D gene (6 bases). Trimming shortened V by 5 bases and J by 11 bases, and 15 bases separated the two germline ends. This CDR3 contains 12 residues. The germline V gene encodes CDR1 SEHNR and CDR2 FQNEAQ (reference sequence).

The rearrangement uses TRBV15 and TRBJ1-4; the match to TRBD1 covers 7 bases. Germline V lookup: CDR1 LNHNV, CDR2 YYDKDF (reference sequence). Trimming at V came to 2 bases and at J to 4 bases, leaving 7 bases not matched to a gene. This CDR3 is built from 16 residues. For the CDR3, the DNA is TGTGCCACCAGCAGACCCGGGACAGAAGATAATGAAAAACTGTTTTTT. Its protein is CATSRPGTEDNEKLFF.

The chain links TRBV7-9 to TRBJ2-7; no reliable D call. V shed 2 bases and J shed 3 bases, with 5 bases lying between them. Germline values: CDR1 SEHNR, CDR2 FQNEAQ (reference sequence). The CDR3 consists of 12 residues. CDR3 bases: TGTGCCAGCAGCTTAAGTATCTACGAGCAGTACTTC. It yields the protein CASSLSIYEQYF.

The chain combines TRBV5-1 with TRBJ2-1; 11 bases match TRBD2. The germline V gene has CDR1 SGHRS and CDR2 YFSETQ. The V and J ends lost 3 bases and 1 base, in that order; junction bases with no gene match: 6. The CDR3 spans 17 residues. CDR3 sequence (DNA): TGCGCCAGCAGCTCCTTAGCGGGAGGGCCATCCTACAATGAGCAGTTCTTC. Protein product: CASSSLAGGPSYNEQFF.

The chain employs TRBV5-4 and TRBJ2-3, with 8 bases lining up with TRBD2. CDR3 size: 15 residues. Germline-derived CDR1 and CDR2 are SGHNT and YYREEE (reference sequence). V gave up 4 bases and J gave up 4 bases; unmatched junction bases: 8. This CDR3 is CASSPPIAGPDTQYF. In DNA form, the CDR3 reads TGTGCCAGCAGCCCTCCGATAGCGGGGCCAGATACGCAGTATTTT. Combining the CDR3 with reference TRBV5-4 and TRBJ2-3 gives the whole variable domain ETGVTQSPTHLIKTRGQQVTLRCSSQSGHNTVSWYQQALGQGPQFIFQYYREEENGRGNFPPRFSGLQFPNYSSELNVNALELDDSALYLCASSPPIAGPDTQYFGPGTRLTVL.

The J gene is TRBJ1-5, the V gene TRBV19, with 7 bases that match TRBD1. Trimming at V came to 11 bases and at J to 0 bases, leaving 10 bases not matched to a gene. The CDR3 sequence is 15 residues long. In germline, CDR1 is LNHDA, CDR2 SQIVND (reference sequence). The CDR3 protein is CAVRDRLLSNQPQHF. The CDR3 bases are TGTGCCGTCAGGGACAGACTTCTTAGCAATCAGCCCCAGCATTTT.

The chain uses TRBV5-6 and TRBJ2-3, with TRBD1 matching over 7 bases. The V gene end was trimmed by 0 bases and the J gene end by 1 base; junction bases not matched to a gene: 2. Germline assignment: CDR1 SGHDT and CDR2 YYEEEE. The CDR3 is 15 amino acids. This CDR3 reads CASSLVGQGTDTQYF. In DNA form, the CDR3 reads TGTGCCAGCAGCTTGGTAGGACAGGGCACAGATACGCAGTATTTT.

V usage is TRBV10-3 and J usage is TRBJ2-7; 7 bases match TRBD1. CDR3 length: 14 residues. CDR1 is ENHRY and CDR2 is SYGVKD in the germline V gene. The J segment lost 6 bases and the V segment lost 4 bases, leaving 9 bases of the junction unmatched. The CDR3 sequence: CAISVRDSRSEQYF. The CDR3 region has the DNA TGTGCCATCAGTGTCCGGGACAGTAGATCCGAGCAGTACTTC.

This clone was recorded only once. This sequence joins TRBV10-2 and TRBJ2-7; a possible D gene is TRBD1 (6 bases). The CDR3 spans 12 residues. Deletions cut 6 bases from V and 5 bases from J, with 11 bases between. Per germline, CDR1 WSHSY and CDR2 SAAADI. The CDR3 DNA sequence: TGCGCCAGCAGAGGACAGAACGACGAGCAGTACTTC. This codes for CASRGQNDEQYF.

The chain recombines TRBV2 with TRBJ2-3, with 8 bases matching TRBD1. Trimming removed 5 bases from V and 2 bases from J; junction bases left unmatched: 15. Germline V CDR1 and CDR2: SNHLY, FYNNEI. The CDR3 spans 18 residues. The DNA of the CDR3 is TGTGCCAGCAGTCTGGGGTTACCTTCGGACAGGGTCACAGATACGCAGTATTTT. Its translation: CASSLGLPSDRVTDTQYF.

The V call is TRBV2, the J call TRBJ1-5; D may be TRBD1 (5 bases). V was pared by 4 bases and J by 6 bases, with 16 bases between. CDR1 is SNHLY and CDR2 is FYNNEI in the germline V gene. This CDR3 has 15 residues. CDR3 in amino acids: CASSVEGAQGQPQHF. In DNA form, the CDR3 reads TGTGCCAGCAGTGTAGAAGGGGCCCAGGGTCAGCCCCAGCATTTT. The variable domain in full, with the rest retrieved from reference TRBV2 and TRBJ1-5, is EPEVTQTPSHQVTQMGQEVILRCVPISNHLYFYWYRQILGQKVEFLVSFYNNEISEKSEIFDDQFSVERPDGSNFTLKIRSTKLEDSAMYFCASSVEGAQGQPQHFGDGTRLSIL.

CDR3 protein: CASSVSSGRAFEQFF. The CDR3 DNA follows: TGTGCCAGCAGCGTATCTAGCGGGAGGGCCTTTGAGCAGTTCTTC. The rearrangement uses TRBV9 and TRBJ2-1, with 12 bases identical to TRBD2. Germline V lookup: CDR1 SGDLS, CDR2 YYNGEE. The V segment lost 1 base and the J segment 9 bases; nucleotides outside the gene matches: 5. The CDR3 extends over 15 amino acids.

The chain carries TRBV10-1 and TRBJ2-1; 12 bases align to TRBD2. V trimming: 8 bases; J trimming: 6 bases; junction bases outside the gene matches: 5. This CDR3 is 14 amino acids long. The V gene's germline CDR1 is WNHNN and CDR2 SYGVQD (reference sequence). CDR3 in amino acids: CASSGLAGSNEQFF. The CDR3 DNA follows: TGCGCCAGCTCGGGACTAGCGGGTTCCAATGAGCAGTTCTTC.